Below, 13 T cell receptor beta chains from the same sample are listed, as sequenced in a study of neurological immune-mediated disorders. This sample's time point: longitudinal time-point 3. MiXCR was run by TCRdb on the 5' RACE reads, yielding one entry per CDR3 protein. The repertoire includes roughly 45,000 distinct CDR3 sequences, roughly 13% of them detected once, and over 10% sits in the top ten. Sequencing was performed on PBMCs. These receptors were collected from a man younger than 40 in good health.

This clonotype was picked up many times. The chain carries TRBV27 and TRBJ2-1; D may be TRBD2 (6 bases). The CDR3 spans 11 residues. CDR1 is MNHEY and CDR2 is SMNVEV in the germline V gene (reference sequence). Trimming removed 6 bases at V and 12 bases at J, with 12 bases between. The CDR3 sequence: CASRQAEGQFF. The CDR3 coding sequence is TGTGCCAGCAGACAGGCGGAGGGGCAGTTCTTC.

The table lists this clonotype with many counts. The gene calls are TRBV28 and TRBJ1-2, with D unresolved. CDR3 length: 14 amino acids. V was cut by 2 bases and J by 4 bases, with 11 bases left in between. Germline V CDR1 and CDR2: MDHEN, SYDVKM. The CDR3 coding sequence is TGTGCCAGCAGTTTAGCGGACGGACGCTATGGCTACACCTTC. This codes for CASSLADGRYGYTF.

This clonotype was recorded at least ten times. The chain combines TRBV28 with TRBJ2-3; D not certain. Trimming cost V 2 bases and J 3 bases, with 6 bases left between them. Germline loops: CDR1 MDHEN, CDR2 SYDVKM. The CDR3 is 13 residues long. CDR3 coding DNA: TGTGCCAGCAGTTTAAAGGGAACAGATACGCAGTATTTT. Translated, it gives CASSLKGTDTQYF. Based on the CDR3 plus reference TRBV28 and TRBJ2-3, the full variable domain is DVKVTQSSRYLVKRTGEKVFLECVQDMDHENMFWYRQDPGLGLRLIYFSYDVKMKEKGDIPEGYSVSREKKERFSLILESASTNQTSMYLCASSLKGTDTQYFGPGTRLTVL.

This clonotype was counted between two and nine times. This rearrangement joins TRBV24-1 to TRBJ2-7; D may correspond to TRBD1 or TRBD2 (5 bases each). Per the germline V gene, CDR1 is KGHDR and CDR2 is SFDVKD. Trimming shortened V by 4 bases and J by 6 bases, and 24 bases separated the two germline ends. This CDR3 has 17 residues. The CDR3 protein is CATSDSSDGGPLSEQYF. The CDR3 region has the DNA TGTGCCACCAGTGACTCCTCGGATGGGGGACCCCTCTCCGAGCAGTACTTC.

On this clonotype: A much larger clone differs from this one at a single base, so this may be a read error. The CDR3 DNA sequence: TGCAGTGCTAAACGTGGGACTAGCGAGAGGGACGAGCAGTACTTC. Translating it yields CSAKRGTSERDEQYF. This sequence joins TRBV20-1 and TRBJ2-7; 10 bases are a match to TRBD2. Trimming at V came to 4 bases and at J to 5 bases, leaving 11 bases not matched to a gene. The length of the CDR3 is 15 residues. The germline gives CDR1 DFQATT, CDR2 SNEGSKA (reference sequence).

This clonotype was seen at least ten times. This rearrangement joins TRBV28 to TRBJ2-3, with 10 nucleotides matching TRBD2. CDR1 MDHEN and CDR2 SYDVKM come from the germline V gene. The CDR3 contains 16 residues. Unmatched junction bases numbered 5, after V lost 5 bases and J lost 0 bases. This CDR3 reads CASSTLAGGSTDTQYF. CDR3 nucleotide sequence: TGTGCCAGCAGTACCTTAGCGGGAGGAAGCACAGATACGCAGTATTTT.

Comments on this clonotype: No conserved phenylalanine or tryptophan ends this CDR3, so it is likely a read error. The V and J genes are TRBV5-1 and TRBJ2-1; the D gene is possibly TRBD2 (6 bases). The CDR3 is made up of 15 amino acids. Trimming took off 4 bases at V and 8 bases at J, with 19 bases between the two ends. CDR1 is SGHRS and CDR2 is YFSETQ in the germline V gene. DNA for the CDR3: TGCGCCAGCAGCACCCGGGACTCCCTGGGGGATGAGCAGTTCCTC. It codes for CASSTRDSLGDEQFL.

The table lists this clonotype with many counts. J is TRBJ2-2 and V is TRBV20-1; 7 bases line up with TRBD1. Germline V gene sequence: CDR1 DFQATT, CDR2 SNEGSKA (reference sequence). V shed 6 bases, J shed 2 bases, and the junction held 9 bases outside the gene matches. The CDR3 is made up of 15 amino acids. The CDR3 protein is CSARRDSLNTGELFF. The CDR3 DNA is TGCAGTGCGCGAAGGGACAGCTTAAACACCGGGGAGCTGTTTTTT.

There are many counts of this clonotype. This chain links TRBV14 with TRBJ1-4; D gene unclear. This CDR3 contains 15 residues. Trimming left V 4 bases short and J 7 bases short, with 16 bases between. Germline CDR1 is SGHDN and CDR2 is FVKESK. This CDR3 reads CASSPRIGHGEKLFF. The CDR3 nucleotides are TGTGCCAGCAGCCCACGAATTGGCCACGGTGAAAAACTGTTTTTT.

Only a few counts were recorded for this clonotype. The chain is built from TRBV29-1 and TRBJ2-5; TRBD1 is a possible D gene (6 bases). V was pared by 6 bases and J by 5 bases, with 13 bases between. The CDR3 is 12 residues long. From germline, CDR1 is SQVTM and CDR2 ANQGSEA. CDR3 sequence reads: CSVDGQGETQYF. CDR3 sequence (DNA): TGCAGCGTCGACGGGCAGGGGGAGACCCAGTACTTC.

In its sample, this clonotype was seen many times. This chain joins TRBV12-3 or TRBV12-4 and TRBJ2-3; no clear D. The CDR3 is 14 amino acids. Trimming cost V 2 bases and J 0 bases, with 6 bases left between them. DNA for the CDR3: TGTGCCAGCAGTTTAACGGTCAGCACAGATACGCAGTATTTT. Its protein product is CASSLTVSTDTQYF.

This clonotype has a count of ten or more. This chain connects TRBV20-1 to TRBJ2-7; D perhaps matches TRBD2 (5 bases). Per germline, CDR1 DFQATT and CDR2 SNEGSKA (reference sequence). The CDR3 is made up of 13 amino acids. V was trimmed by 1 base and J by 3 bases, leaving 10 bases between them. Here the CDR3 DNA reads TGCAGTGCTAGAGCGGACTTTCTCTACGAGCAGTACTTC. Translated, it gives CSARADFLYEQYF.

This clonotype is medium-sized (0.01 to 0.1%). This rearrangement joins TRBV24-1 to TRBJ2-1, with D perhaps TRBD2 (6 bases). This CDR3 spans 14 amino acids. Germline V gene data show CDR1 as KGHDR and CDR2 as SFDVKD. V lost 4 bases, J lost 10 bases, and 16 bases lay in between. Written as DNA, the CDR3 is TGTGCCACCAGTGACTGGGACTTCAAGGGGGAGCAGTTCTTC. It codes for CATSDWDFKGEQFF.